This is a list of T cell receptor beta chains from one sample in a study of CD8+CD57+ T cells in acquired aplastic anemia. TCRdb reprocessed the reads via MiXCR and lists one record per CDR3 protein. The top ten clones hold over 55% of a sample with approximately 98,000 distinct CDR3 sequences, 55% to 75% of them seen once. Sequenced: sorted CD4+, CD8+, or CD8+CD57+ T cells (not recorded which) from PBMCs. These TCRs come from a human donor with aplastic anemia. CDR3s leave out the opening cysteine and the closing phenylalanine or tryptophan. Not every row has a clone size; where given, it reads once, few, many or a size class.

clone_size: .; v_call: TRBV9; cdr3_aa: ASSPGQLGTYGYT
clone_size: .; v_call: TRBV19; cdr3_aa: ASSPSTGFYGYT
clone_size: .; v_call: TRBV7-2; cdr3_aa: ASSPFPGELF
clone_size: .; v_call: TRBV10-3; cdr3_aa: AISESGTGTYEQY
clone_size: .; v_call: TRBV29-1; cdr3_aa: SVEGDSGCERY
clone_size: .; v_call: TRBV20-1; cdr3_aa: SARLRGYEQY
clone_size: few; v_call: TRBV13; cdr3_aa: ASSLDTASTDTQY
clone_size: few; v_call: TRBV20-1; cdr3_aa: SARDGALAAYNEQF
clone_size: few; v_call: TRBV20-1; cdr3_aa: SARDGGVNYNEQF
clone_size: few; v_call: TRBV2; cdr3_aa: ASSVSGLEQY
clone_size: .; v_call: TRBV7-9; cdr3_aa: ASSTQDQPQH
clone_size: .; v_call: TRBV20-1; cdr3_aa: SARVDGAQPQH
clone_size: .; v_call: TRBV15; cdr3_aa: ATSSQGYEQY
clone_size: .; v_call: TRBV2; cdr3_aa: ASTLANTEAF
clone_size: .; v_call: TRBV11-1; cdr3_aa: ASSLGRDTNSDTQY
clone_size: .; v_call: TRBV20-1; cdr3_aa: SARGAVSYNEQF
clone_size: .; v_call: TRBV15; cdr3_aa: ATSRSGGHSPLH
clone_size: .; v_call: TRBV7-9; cdr3_aa: ASRPIRAEAF